This TCR beta chain originates from a study of CD4+ T cells in melanoma. The protocol was immunoSEQ multiplex PCR, while the TCRdb copy is restricted to in-frame clones and leaves out a portion. This table has some 4,900 clones, roughly three fifths appearing once. This clone occurred once. This CDR3 is built from 15 residues. Trimming cost V 7 bases and J 0 bases; bases outside gene matches: 8. The V gene's germline CDR1 is LNHDA and CDR2 SQIVND (reference sequence). This TCR came from a human donor with melanoma. The chain has TRBV19 and TRBJ1-2, with 7 bases identical to TRBD1. The specimen was cells from a culture (not recorded whether cultured in vitro). The CDR3 sequence: CASTIQTGPNYGYTF. In nucleotides, the CDR3 is TGTGCCAGTACCATCCAGACAGGGCCTAACTATGGCTACACCTTC. Supplemented by reference TRBV19 and TRBJ1-2, the full variable domain reads DGGITQSPKYLFRKEGQNVTLSCEQNLNHDAMYWYRQDPGQGLRLIYYSQIVNDFQKGDIAEGYSVSREKKESFPLTVTSAQKNPTAFYLCASTIQTGPNYGYTFGSGTRLTVV.